This TCR beta chain comes out of a study of cytomegalovirus exposure and HLA in healthy donors (dated by TCRdb to between 2016 and 2019). At the level of the whole study: An earlier analysis of several hundred of the donors reported around 280 Gb of sequence data and around 120 million unique TCR beta sequences obtained from roughly 180 million T cells. About 320 gigabases of sequencing data and approximately 93 million unique TCR sequences were included in an early release covering about 620 HLA-typed donors. Of the roughly 400 genotyped donors, approximately 83% fell in the genetic ancestry cluster associated with self-reported Caucasian donors. The study was designed to test whether signatures of past pathogen exposure could be identified by cataloging public T cell receptors. The study used immunosequencing to profile the T cell repertoires of about 670 subjects and linked those repertoires to cytomegalovirus serostatus. A separate validation cohort of approximately 130 different subjects was used in addition to the roughly 640-subject first cohort. To predict cytomegalovirus infection status, the study combined high-throughput TCR immunosequencing, statistical association of individual TCRs with disease status, and machine learning. In a later analysis, previously published TCR beta repertoires from hundreds of donors were re-analyzed and high-resolution HLA genotyping was added so that TCR occurrence patterns could be studied. The later analysis used no new phenotypic data to find candidate immune exposures, relying instead on TCR beta sequences and their occurrence across donors. To decide whether each TCR beta V gene segment behaved as functional or pseudogenic, an earlier analysis of some 600 of the donors relied on high-throughput TCR beta sequencing. Donor age, sex, ethnicity and CMV serostatus were compiled alongside the repertoire data. Genome-wide SNP genotypes for about three fifths of the roughly 700 donors were used in a later genetic analysis, which treated that subset as a discovery cohort. All discovery cohort repertoires had been generated on a single sequencing platform. Both class I and class II loci were covered by HLA typing, at four-digit resolution. Typing coverage varied by locus: roughly 629-630 donors for A, B, C, DRB1 and DQB1; approximately 560 for DQA1; approximately 610 for DPA1; 400 to 480 for DPB1. Roughly five DR-DQ haplotypes were handled as single units for association and clustering because linkage in the cohort was strong. Among 350 to 400 genotyped donors of the cohort, an average of about 240,000 unique TCR beta nucleotide sequences were sequenced per donor, about a sixth of them non-productive.

Overall study results and their limits: A further reported finding was that TCR beta sequences accurately predicted the HLA-A and HLA-B alleles for most subjects in the first cohort. Linkage disequilibrium might explain the correlated functional status among segregating V segments, but an unknown experimental factor could not be excluded. A later analysis reported that several top co-occurrence clusters appeared linked to parvovirus B19, influenza, CMV and Epstein-Barr virus. The cohort was sequenced for TCR beta chains only, and without alpha or paired-chain data the features that could be detected were limited. In a later analysis, the rate of TCR association differed among HLA loci, with DRB1 alleles having the most associated TCRs and HLA-C alleles having the fewest. In a later genetic analysis, fewer N-insertions in productive TCRs were reported among donors in an Asian-associated ancestry cluster than the approximately 710-donor mean. Because HLA typing was unavailable for some donors at each locus, only the typed subset was used in association tests. Some IMGT-functional V segments, including TRBV6-2 and TRBV6-3, could not be distinguished by the 87-base-pair reads and were therefore excluded. In the study, approximately 160 TCR beta chains were listed as associated with cytomegalovirus. In both the original and validation cohorts, the classifier was reported to diagnose cytomegalovirus status with high specificity and sensitivity. Broadly in line with IMGT annotations, most TCR beta V segments showed up in productive rearrangements about 87% or about 30% of the time in an earlier analysis of a few hundred of the donors. It was suggested by the authors that the approach could potentially be generalized to other disease states and immunological phenotypes. An association between a missense DCLRE1C variant and V-gene and J-gene trimming of TCR beta chains was found in a later genetic analysis and replicated in an independent cohort. CMV serostatus was the only immune exposure information available for the cohort. The sequencing pipeline was judged likely to have produced a cluster of highly shared sequence variants as a technical artifact. When HLA alleles, especially DR and DQ, strongly co-occurred, attributing TCR associations to individual alleles was difficult. In a later analysis, 16,951 TCR beta sequences were associated with specific HLA alleles at a false discovery rate of 0.05. Roughly uniform sequencing depth across donors was assumed in presence/absence analyses, although this assumption may not hold. A later analysis found that most CMV-associated TCR beta chains appeared HLA-restricted, with HLA associations seemingly driven largely by CMV exposure. Because counts were too low, 15 or so rarely observed V segments, including chromosome 9 orphons, were excluded from the earlier analysis of 500 to 700 of the donors. A later analysis found that HLA-associated TCR beta chains were more clonally expanded and had lower generation probabilities than equally common non-associated chains. In vitro tests confirmed that a few of the cytomegalovirus-associated TCR beta chains recognize cytomegalovirus antigens. While some public TCRs were present in many individuals, most TCR sequences turned up only very rarely across donors.

This clone came up a few times. The antigen it binds to is not known. One base away there is no much larger clone; base qualities are not given. Libraries were constructed by the immunoSEQ multiplex PCR assay. For the multiplex PCR, a mixture combining 60 forward primers for TCR Vbeta segments and 13 reverse primers for TCR Jbeta segments was used. A multiplex PCR assay on genomic DNA amplified the CDR3 region of rearranged TCR beta genes. The amplified TCR beta libraries were sequenced on the Illumina HiSeq System as 87-base-pair reads. On the authors' methods: Across the 670 or so repertoires, a later analysis counted about 81 million unique TCR beta chains, roughly 11 million of which were shared by at least two donors. Raw reads were error-corrected and collapsed into unique sequences by a nearest-neighbor algorithm in which closely related sequences were merged to remove PCR and sequencing errors. V, D and J gene segments were assigned by aligning CDR3 sequences to IMGT reference sequences. For a sequence to be retained, a match of at least six nucleotides to both a V gene segment and a J gene segment was required. A rearrangement was called productive if the CDR3 had no stop codons and remained in frame with V and J, and every other rearrangement was called non-productive. CDR3 was defined according to IMGT convention as the region running from the second conserved V-encoded cysteine to the conserved J-encoded phenylalanine. In an earlier analysis of more than 550 of the donors, sequences lacking an unambiguous match to a single V gene segment were excluded. An earlier analysis of about 600 of the donors called V segments functional above 56.7% productive rearrangements and segregating when the between-donor standard deviation exceeded 5%. A statistical classification framework was built to diagnose cytomegalovirus status from the catalog of TCR beta chain sequences. V and J gene assignment, in a later analysis, came from comparing TCR nucleotide sequences with IMGT/GENE-DB human TR gene sequences. Using the TCRdist pipeline, a later analysis assigned CDR3 sequences along with most-parsimonious VDJ recombination scenarios. In a later analysis, each TCR beta chain was defined by its CDR3 amino acid sequence together with its V-gene family, and reads lacking a unique V-gene family were excluded. In a later analysis, 450 to 600 highly shared, low-generation-probability nucleotide sequences were removed to address suspected cross-contamination and a sequencing artifact. In a later analysis, a clonal expansion index was calculated for each public chain from normalized within-repertoire ranks of inferred template counts. A later analysis computed generation probabilities with a VDJ recombination model fitted to out-of-frame rearrangements, and checked the results against IGoR. A later analysis scored TCR-TCR, TCR-HLA and TCR-CMV co-occurrence with hypergeometric tests, applying a repertoire-size bias correction to TCR pairs. False discovery rates were estimated in a later analysis by permuting HLA or CMV assignments 20 times. In a later analysis, co-occurring TCRs were grouped using DBSCAN, with TCRdist sequence similarity added in when clustering inside HLA-allele-positive subsets. Co-occurrence clustering excluded repertoires with fewer than 30,000 or more than 120,000 public chains, plus five with anomalous nucleotide sharing. This immuneACCESS table, as held by TCRdb, lists in-frame sequences with V and J called but not all clones. Of the missing ones, under half trace to an unresolved V gene in checked studies; the others have no known cause. The V and J calls and clone size come from that table; D and trimming were worked out from the DNA. The sample yields about 280,000 clones; about 90% were counted once. 2% to 3% of the sample is held by the ten biggest clonotypes.

The CDR3, from cysteine to phenylalanine, totals 15 residues. Kept here is only the CDR3 DNA, which spans 45 bases and is read in frame from base 1. The germline V gene provides CDR1 SGHTA and CDR2 FQGTGA. Trimming removed 2 bases from V and 3 bases from J, leaving 11 bases between the germline ends. The cohort was made up of approximately 700 healthy bone marrow donors. At the time of sampling, every cohort member was nominally healthy, though immune exposures that went unrecorded were likely present. The donor was CMV seronegative and belonged to the group of 320 or so seronegative cohort members. Every donor gave a peripheral blood sample, and the peripheral blood mononuclear cells from that sample were used for TCR beta sequencing. Genomic DNA was extracted from the blood cell samples with the Qiagen DNeasy Blood Extraction Kit.

The source of this sequence is a woman aged 18-29 years in good health and CMV-seronegative. This receptor chain uses TRBV7-3 and TRBJ2-1; a confident D gene designation cannot be given. The sequenced sample consisted of PBMCs. The CDR3 region: CASSLYESYYNEQFF. The DNA reads as follows: TGTGCCAGCAGCTTATACGAGTCCTACTACAATGAGCAGTTCTTC.